This T cell receptor (beta chain) was captured in a study of blood T cell repertoires in COVID-19. In the study overall: From T cells, B-cell-depleted T cells, or PBMCs came the material, which was cDNA or gDNA.

The authors' processing: Estimation of nucleated cell counts relied on the amplification of reference gene primers. Data came from immunoSEQ multiplex PCR; TCRdb stores just in-frame clones and leaves some out. V and J calls and clone size come straight from that table; D and trimming were deduced from the DNA. This sample has over 250,000 clones; roughly four fifths occur once, and the top ten carry 8.5% to 9.5%. This clone came up once. The CDR3 has 17 residues. V lost 3 bases, J lost 0 bases, and 12 bases lay in between. The V gene's germline CDR1 is KGHSH and CDR2 LQKENI. The sequence was collected from a woman aged 45 to 65 who had recovered from COVID-19. The chain employs TRBV18 and TRBJ1-6; D is unclear. The sequenced sample consisted of peripheral blood. CDR3 DNA sequence: TGTGCCAGCTCACCCTGGGCAGGCAGCTCCTATAATTCACCCCTCCACTTT. Translation gives CASSPWAGSSYNSPLHF.